Listed below are T cell receptor beta chains from one sample, sequenced in a study of cytomegalovirus exposure and HLA in healthy donors. Method: immunoSEQ multiplex PCR; TCRdb's copy keeps in-frame clones and lacks some. The sample holds 140,000 or so clones, approximately 68% seen once. Sequencing was performed on PBMCs. The source of these receptors is a man between 40 and 49 years old in good health and CMV-seronegative. CDR3s include the opening cysteine and the closing phenylalanine or tryptophan. D genes are given only for firm matches. Size tells how often a clone was seen (once, few, many) or the class of an expanded clone, and some rows leave it out.

size	V	J	D	DNA	CDR3
.	TRBV29-1	TRBJ2-7	.	TGCAGCGTTGAGTTAGGGAGCTACGAGCAGTACTTC	CSVELGSYEQYF
.	TRBV7-6	TRBJ1-1	.	TGTGCCAGCAGCACCAAAACCGGGATTGACACTGAAGCTTTCTTT	CASSTKTGIDTEAFF
.	TRBV30	TRBJ2-3	.	TGTGCCTGGAGTCTGGCGGGATCTACAGATACGCAGTATTTT	CAWSLAGSTDTQYF
.	TRBV9	TRBJ2-5	.	TGTGCCAGCAGCCCGGACAGTTGGTTGGAGACCCAGTACTTC	CASSPDSWLETQYF
few	TRBV15	TRBJ2-7	.	TGTGCCACCAGCAGAGATCCCGGGGGAAACTACGAGCAGTACTTC	CATSRDPGGNYEQYF
.	TRBV7-6	TRBJ1-1	.	TGTGCCAGCAGCAGGGGACTTAAAGCTTTCTTT	CASSRGLKAFF
once	TRBV30	TRBJ1-2	.	TGTGCCTGGACCGCGACGCTAGCTAACTATGGCTACCCCTTC	CAWTATLANYGYPF
.	TRBV7-8	TRBJ2-3	TRBD2	TGTGCCAGCAGCTTAGGAGCGGGGCAGCTATACACAGATACGCAGTATTTT	CASSLGAGQLYTDTQYF
.	TRBV5-4	TRBJ2-7	TRBD2	TGTGCCAGCAGCTTGCGGGCTAGCGGGAGGACCTACGAGCAGTACTTC	CASSLRASGRTYEQYF
.	TRBV5-1	TRBJ1-1	.	TGCGCCAGCAGTGCAGGGTTGTCCACTGAAGCTTTCTTT	CASSAGLSTEAFF
.	TRBV6-5	TRBJ1-2	.	TGTGCCAGCTTAGGTACCGGGAATTATGGCTACACCTTC	CASLGTGNYGYTF
.	TRBV2	TRBJ1-6	.	TGTGCCAGCAGTGTGGGGCTACTGGATTCACCCCTCCACTTT	CASSVGLLDSPLHF
.	TRBV4-2	TRBJ2-2	TRBD2	TGTGCCAGCAGCCACGCTCTGGGCGGGGGGGCCGGGGAGCTGTTTTTT	CASSHALGGGAGELFF
.	TRBV15	TRBJ2-5	TRBD2	TGTGCCACCAGCAGACGGGTAGCGGGGGGGCGGGAGACCCAGTACTTC	CATSRRVAGGRETQYF
few	TRBV5-1	TRBJ2-3	.	TGCGCCAGCAGCCGACAGGTCTCCGATACGCAGTATTTT	CASSRQVSDTQYF
.	TRBV10-1	TRBJ2-2	.	TGCGCCAGCAGTGACGTAACGGAGATGAACACCGGGGAGCTGTTTTTT	CASSDVTEMNTGELFF
.	TRBV4-1	TRBJ2-3	.	TGCGCCAGCAGCCAAGTTCTAGATACGCAGTATTTT	CASSQVLDTQYF